This T cell receptor beta chain originates from a study of shared clonotypes between healthy human individuals. Generated by immunoSEQ multiplex PCR, the TCRdb table keeps only in-frame clones and is missing some. This table has around 600,000 clones, more than 95% appearing once. Naive CD8 cells were CD45RO-negative, positively selected for CCR7, excluding terminally differentiated effector memory CD45RA+ cells. Donors comprised only Caucasian adults living in Nashville, Tennessee. V lost 1 base, J lost 3 bases, and 5 bases stayed unmatched. In germline, CDR1 is SGHTA, CDR2 FQGNSA. There are 18 residues in the CDR3.

The chain combines TRBV7-2 with TRBJ2-1; 14 bases match TRBD2. This TCR came from a man aged 30 to 45 in good health. Sequenced input: naive CD8+ T cells sorted from blood. The CDR3 region is CASSLEGTSGRHYNEQFF. The CDR3 DNA follows: TGTGCCAGCAGCTTAGAGGGGACTAGCGGGAGACACTACAATGAGCAGTTCTTC.